The present entry profiles one T cell receptor beta chain with its context. TCRdb reanalysed the RACE reads using MiXCR and keeps one entry per CDR3 protein. In the table there are about 120,000 distinct CDR3 sequences, 9.5% to 13% of which are singletons. Time point in this sample: patch test 1, 2 weeks after DPC sensitization. Noted treatment: therapeutic diphenylcyclopropenone sensitization with weekly scalp DPC. This record belongs to a study of human T cells and chemical hapten exposure. V was pared by 1 base and J by 7 bases, with 8 bases between. Germline loops: CDR1 DFQATT, CDR2 SNEGSKA (reference sequence). This CDR3 is built from 12 residues.

V is TRBV20-1 and J is TRBJ2-1; unclear D gene. The TCR originated in a woman between 50 and 59 years old with alopecia areata. Some clones in this sample may be carry-over from other donors' samples. The material was whole blood, obtained in connection with sensitization to the hapten diphenylcyclopropenone (DPC). The CDR3 protein is CSARALGNEQFF. The CDR3 DNA sequence: TGCAGTGCTAGAGCCCTGGGTAATGAGCAGTTCTTC.